This T cell receptor (beta chain) was captured in a study of graft-versus-host responses after intestinal transplantation. Data came from immunoSEQ multiplex PCR; TCRdb stores just in-frame clones and leaves some out. The sample comprises about 9,800 clones, just under 80% of which are singletons, and roughly 25% rests with the top ten. Tissue processing of the graft released intraepithelial and lamina propria lymphocytes from it. The CDR3 loop spans 14 amino acids. The V segment lost 7 bases and the J segment 7 bases; nucleotides outside the gene matches: 10. Germline V gives CDR1 SGHVT, CDR2 SQSDAQ.

The TCR was taken from a human patient who received an intestinal transplant, so some T cells may come from the graft donor. This material consisted of ileum tissue, taken roughly 530 days after intestinal transplant. This rearrangement joins TRBV7-4 to TRBJ2-5; 9 bases match TRBD2. The CDR3, as DNA: TGTGCCAGCACCGGAGCGGGAGGAAAGGCGACCCAGTACTTC. It translates to CASTGAGGKATQYF.